One and the same sample provided the 8 T cell receptor beta chains below, sequenced in a study of T cell responses to AZD1222 COVID-19 vaccine. The method was immunoSEQ multiplex PCR; TCRdb's version includes in-frame clones alone and lacks a portion of them. The sample yields 95,000 to 150,000 clones, around 84% seen once. Sequencing used peripheral blood, obtained on day 0 of AZD1222 vaccination. The receptors originated from an adult in good health.

This clone has a handful of counts. The chain is built from TRBV27 and TRBJ2-3; unclear D gene. The germline gives CDR1 MNHEY, CDR2 SMNVEV (reference sequence). The CDR3 sequence is 14 residues long. V was clipped by 3 bases and J by 0 bases, with 7 bases between them. CDR3 sequence (DNA): TGTGCCAGCAGTTTGTCCAGGAGCACAGATACGCAGTATTTT. This gives the protein CASSLSRSTDTQYF.

The chain employs TRBV5-5 and TRBJ2-1, with TRBD2 identical over 12 bases. Germline CDR1 and CDR2: SGHKS and YYEKEE (reference sequence). V gave up 0 bases and J gave up 2 bases; unmatched junction bases: 6. This CDR3 region has 18 residues. The CDR3 here is CASSLDGLAGLPYNEQFF. DNA for the CDR3: TGTGCCAGCAGCTTGGACGGACTAGCGGGACTACCCTACAATGAGCAGTTCTTC.

This clone has a handful of counts. The chain couples TRBV28 to TRBJ1-1; D gene ambiguous. The CDR3 is 14 residues long. V shed 5 bases and J shed 4 bases, with 14 bases lying between them. Per germline, CDR1 MDHEN and CDR2 SYDVKM. For the CDR3, the DNA is TGTGCCAGCAGTCTACAGAGGGTAGGCACTGAAGCTTTCTTT. It specifies CASSLQRVGTEAFF.

The chain combines TRBV28 with TRBJ2-7; D possibly matches TRBD1 or TRBD2 (6 bases each). Germline V gene lookup returns CDR1 MDHEN and CDR2 SYDVKM. This CDR3 spans 15 amino acids. V lost 3 bases and J 2 bases, leaving 14 bases between the germline ends. The CDR3 loop is CASSLGGGPTYEQYF. DNA of the CDR3: TGTGCCAGCAGTTTGGGGGGCGGGCCGACCTACGAGCAGTACTTC.

This clone was recorded a few times. The rearrangement uses TRBV4-3 and TRBJ2-1; 13 bases agree with TRBD2. CDR3 size: 19 residues. Germline CDR1 is LGHNA and CDR2 is YSLEER. The V segment lost 0 bases and the J segment 0 bases; nucleotides outside the gene matches: 5. CDR3 loop: CASSQEWGLAGFSYNEQFF. The CDR3 DNA sequence: TGCGCCAGCAGCCAAGAGTGGGGACTAGCGGGATTCTCCTACAATGAGCAGTTCTTC.

This chain uses TRBV10-3 with TRBJ2-1, with D unclear. In germline, CDR1 is ENHRY, CDR2 SYGVKD. V was cut by 5 bases and J by 4 bases, with 12 bases left in between. This CDR3 region has 14 residues. CDR3 sequence (DNA): TGTGCCATCAGTCCCCTGGAGAGGTACAATGAGCAGTTCTTC. Its protein is CAISPLERYNEQFF.

The chain links TRBV4-1 to TRBJ2-2, with a weak D call TRBD2 (5 bases). The CDR3 sequence is 18 residues long. CDR1 MGHRA and CDR2 YSYEKL come from the germline V gene. The V and J ends lost 0 bases and 7 bases respectively, with 21 bases between them. CDR3 bases: TGCGCCAGCAGCCAAGAAGGCGGCCTAGCAATAAGGAACGGGGAGCTGTTTTTT. As protein: CASSQEGGLAIRNGELFF.

The rearrangement uses TRBV13 and TRBJ2-5, with D possibly being TRBD2 (6 bases). Trimming took 4 bases from V and 2 from J, leaving 11 bases between them. Germline V gene lookup returns CDR1 PRHDT and CDR2 FYEKMQ (reference sequence). The CDR3 sequence is 14 residues long. This CDR3 reads CASSSMAGQETQYF. The CDR3 DNA follows: TGTGCCAGCAGCTCCATGGCGGGACAAGAGACCCAGTACTTC.